The 24 T cell receptor beta chains below all came from one sample that was sequenced in a study of blood T cell repertoires in COVID-19. Sequenced by immunoSEQ multiplex PCR; TCRdb stores in-frame clones only, minus some. The sample has some 350,000 clones, around 91% seen once. Sequencing input: PBMCs or T cells enriched from blood (not recorded which). These receptor sequences come from a man aged 18-30 years who had recovered from COVID-19.

This chain joins TRBV7-9 and TRBJ2-3, with 13 bases aligning to TRBD2. Germline CDR1 reads SEHNR; CDR2 reads FQNEAQ (reference sequence). The CDR3 spans 16 residues. V lost 3 bases, J lost 4 bases, and 4 bases stayed unmatched. The CDR3 DNA reads TGTGCCAGCAGCTTCCTCACTAGCGGGAGGGCAGATACGCAGTATTTT. This encodes CASSFLTSGRADTQYF.

The chain is built from TRBV2 and TRBJ2-3; 8 positions match TRBD2. V gave up 6 bases and J gave up 4 bases; unmatched junction bases: 6. The CDR3 contains 14 residues. Germline V lookup: CDR1 SNHLY, CDR2 FYNNEI. The CDR3 DNA reads TGTGCCAGCAGGTCGGGACTAGTAGCAGATACGCAGTATTTT. Protein: CASRSGLVADTQYF.

The J gene is TRBJ1-2, the V gene TRBV25-1; no firm D call. Trimming left V 2 bases short and J 4 bases short, with 5 bases between. Per germline, CDR1 MGHDK and CDR2 SYGVNS. This CDR3 comprises 12 residues. The CDR3 region has the DNA TGTGCCAGCAGTGAACACAGCTATGGCTACACCTTC. This sequence encodes CASSEHSYGYTF.

The chain is built from TRBV27 and TRBJ1-1, with D perhaps matching TRBD1 (5 bases). Per germline, CDR1 MNHEY and CDR2 SMNVEV (reference sequence). The length of the CDR3 is 14 residues. V was shortened by 4 bases and J by 5 bases, with 14 bases between the two germline ends. CDR3 nucleotides: TGTGCCAGCAGTTCGGGCACAGGTGGGACTGAAGCTTTCTTT. Translated: CASSSGTGGTEAFF.

This sequence joins TRBV7-9 and TRBJ1-1; D remains ambiguous. The CDR3 runs to 13 residues. Germline CDR1 reads SEHNR; CDR2 reads FQNEAQ (reference sequence). The V end lost 5 bases, the J end lost 0 bases, and 7 bases lay between the germline ends. Here the CDR3 DNA reads TGTGCCAGCAGCCTACAGCTGAACACTGAAGCTTTCTTT. It yields the protein CASSLQLNTEAFF.

This sequence joins TRBV5-1 and TRBJ2-3; D might be TRBD1 (5 bases). Per the germline V gene, CDR1 is SGHRS and CDR2 is YFSETQ. The V gene lost 0 bases and the J gene lost 0 bases, with 14 bases spanning the gap. The CDR3 contains 17 residues. The CDR3 bases are TGCGCCAGCAGCTTGGCCAGGGATCGAACGAGCACAGATACGCAGTATTTT. Translated: CASSLARDRTSTDTQYF.

The chain couples TRBV6-5 to TRBJ2-7; tentatively, D is TRBD1 (6 bases). Germline V gene sequence: CDR1 MNHEY, CDR2 SVGAGI. V gave up 7 bases and J gave up 4 bases, with 8 bases separating them. The length of the CDR3 is 11 residues. The CDR3: CASTQGYEQYF. CDR3 nucleotides: TGTGCCAGCACTCAGGGGTACGAGCAGTACTTC.

The chain has TRBV27 and TRBJ1-2; 10 bases map to TRBD1. This CDR3 has 15 residues. Trimming took 3 bases from V and 3 from J; bases not matched to a gene: 4. The germline V gene encodes CDR1 MNHEY and CDR2 SMNVEV (reference sequence). CDR3 sequence (DNA): TGTGCCAGCAGTTTCTGGGGACAGGGGCACTATGGCTACACCTTC. Translating it yields CASSFWGQGHYGYTF.

About this clone itself: Different DNA sequences within this sample yield the same CDR3. V usage is TRBV7-9 and J usage is TRBJ1-1; 7 nucleotides match TRBD1. This CDR3 spans 14 amino acids. In germline, CDR1 is SEHNR, CDR2 FQNEAQ (reference sequence). The V segment lost 5 bases and the J segment 5 bases; nucleotides outside the gene matches: 8. The CDR3 protein is CASSPRQGGTEAFF. CDR3 nucleotides: TGTGCCAGCAGCCCCCGACAGGGTGGGACTGAAGCTTTCTTT.

The chain couples TRBV4-1 to TRBJ2-7; a possible D gene is TRBD1 (5 bases). Trimming removed 0 bases from V and 4 bases from J, with 13 bases in between. The CDR3 is made up of 15 amino acids. Germline V gene lookup returns CDR1 MGHRA and CDR2 YSYEKL. CDR3 region: CASSQEPGNGYEQYF. In DNA, the CDR3 is TGCGCCAGCAGCCAAGAGCCAGGGAACGGGTACGAGCAGTACTTC.

A word on this clone: At one end, the junction sequence differs from germline, possibly due to a read error. The V and J genes are TRBV6-4 and TRBJ1-2; tentative D call: TRBD1 (6 bases). Germline values: CDR1 MRHNA, CDR2 SNTAGT. There are 12 residues in the CDR3. CDR3 protein: CASSDDGGKPYF. The CDR3 DNA reads as TGTGCCAGCAGTGACGATGGGGGCAAGCCTTACTTC.

This chain joins TRBV19 and TRBJ2-1; D is possibly TRBD2 (6 bases). CDR1 LNHDA and CDR2 SQIVND come from the germline V gene (reference sequence). Trimming took 2 bases from V and 0 from J, leaving 14 bases between them. This CDR3 contains 17 residues. The CDR3 nucleotides are TGTGCCAGTAGTATATCTTCGGGGGAGTTCTCCTACAATGAGCAGTTCTTC. As protein: CASSISSGEFSYNEQFF.

The CDR3 reads CASSLTGTSHVSYNEQFF. The DNA for the CDR3 is TGTGCCAGCAGCTTAACAGGGACTAGCCACGTCTCCTACAATGAGCAGTTCTTC. This chain connects TRBV7-2 to TRBJ2-1; TRBD2 matches at 9 bases. CDR3 length equals 18 residues. Germline CDR1 reads SGHTA; CDR2 reads FQGNSA. V lost 2 bases, J lost 0 bases, and 8 bases stayed unmatched.

The chain employs TRBV7-6 and TRBJ2-7, with D tentatively TRBD1 (6 bases). The CDR3 has 19 residues. V shed 4 bases and J shed 0 bases, with 25 bases lying between them. CDR1 and CDR2 (germline): SGHVS, FNYEAQ. The CDR3 sequence: CASSSGPFSGTSSSYEQYF. CDR3 DNA: TGTGCCAGCAGCTCGGGGCCCTTTTCCGGGACAAGCAGCTCCTACGAGCAGTACTTC. The full variable domain, its missing parts supplied by reference TRBV7-6 and TRBJ2-7, is GAGVSQSPRYKVTKRGQDVALRCDPISGHVSLYWYRQALGQGPEFLTYFNYEAQQDKSGLPNDRFSAERPEGSISTLTIQRTEQRDSAMYRCASSSGPFSGTSSSYEQYFGPGTRLTVT.

In DNA, the CDR3 is TGCGCCAGCAGCCAAGGTCGTTTCGGGGATTCACCCCTCCACTTT. Its translation is CASSQGRFGDSPLHF. The chain joins TRBV4-1 to TRBJ1-6; D remains unclear. Per germline, CDR1 MGHRA and CDR2 YSYEKL. CDR3 length: 15 residues. The V gene lost 1 base and the J gene lost 8 bases, with 12 bases spanning the gap.

This chain uses TRBV28 with TRBJ1-1; perhaps TRBD1 as D (6 bases). The CDR3 length is 15 residues. Trimming removed 7 bases from V and 1 base from J, with 16 bases in between. Germline V gene data show CDR1 as MDHEN and CDR2 as SYDVKM. CDR3 nucleotides: TGTGCCAGCACCCCCTATAGGACAGCGAACACTGAAGCTTTCTTT. Translating gives CASTPYRTANTEAFF.

The rearrangement joins TRBV5-4 to TRBJ1-6, with a tentative D call TRBD1 (5 bases). V was clipped by 0 bases and J by 10 bases, with 14 bases between them. Germline V gene lookup returns CDR1 SGHNT and CDR2 YYREEE (reference sequence). The CDR3 has 15 amino acids. CDR3 coding DNA: TGTGCCAGCAGCTTGGGGCAGGGATCGCGGTCACCCCTCCACTTT. It specifies CASSLGQGSRSPLHF.

This chain links TRBV5-8 with TRBJ1-1; perhaps TRBD1 as D (6 bases). There are 17 residues in the CDR3. V lost 4 bases, J lost 1 base, and 20 bases lay in between. Germline values: CDR1 SGHTS, CDR2 YDEGEE. This CDR3 is CASSATGTTVGNTEAFF. The CDR3 nucleotides are TGTGCCAGCAGCGCCACAGGGACCACCGTGGGGAACACTGAAGCTTTCTTT. Variable domain in full (rest from reference TRBV5-8 and TRBJ1-1): EAGVTQSPTHLIKTRGQQATLRCSPISGHTSVYWYQQALGLGLQFLLWYDEGEERNRGNFPPRFSGRQFPNYSSELNVNALELEDSALYLCASSATGTTVGNTEAFFGQGTRLTVV.

The rearrangement joins TRBV11-2 to TRBJ2-1; D call uncertain. Germline V gene lookup returns CDR1 SGHAT and CDR2 FQNNGV. The V end was cut by 2 bases, the J end by 4 bases, with 9 bases between. The CDR3 extends over 14 amino acids. The CDR3 loop reads CASSLMAVYNEQFF. The CDR3 nucleotides read TGTGCCAGCAGCTTAATGGCTGTGTACAATGAGCAGTTCTTC.

The chain recombines TRBV6-4 with TRBJ2-4; D is unresolved. Between the trimmed V and J ends, which lost 0 bases and 13 bases, there was a span of 7 bases. This CDR3 has 11 amino acids. The germline V gene encodes CDR1 MRHNA and CDR2 SNTAGT. The CDR3 nucleotides are TGTGCCAGCAGTGACTCGTATCCCCAGTACTTC. It is translated as CASSDSYPQYF.

The chain combines TRBV6-5 with TRBJ2-1; 7 bases match TRBD2. The CDR3 consists of 13 residues. Trimming at V came to 8 bases and at J to 7 bases, leaving 8 bases not matched to a gene. Germline CDR1 and CDR2: MNHEY and SVGAGI. In DNA, the CDR3 is TGTGCCAGCGGGAGGGCGCCAATTAATGAGCAGTTCTTC. Protein sequence: CASGRAPINEQFF.

The rearrangement uses TRBV28 and TRBJ2-7; the match to TRBD1 covers 8 bases. Germline V lookup: CDR1 MDHEN, CDR2 SYDVKM. CDR3 length: 14 residues. The J segment lost 2 bases and the V segment lost 3 bases, leaving 3 bases of the junction unmatched. The CDR3 DNA sequence: TGTGCCAGCAGTTTGACAGGGGCTGCCTACGAGCAGTACTTC. Protein product: CASSLTGAAYEQYF. Combining the CDR3 with reference TRBV28 and TRBJ2-7 gives the whole variable domain DVKVTQSSRYLVKRTGEKVFLECVQDMDHENMFWYRQDPGLGLRLIYFSYDVKMKEKGDIPEGYSVSREKKERFSLILESASTNQTSMYLCASSLTGAAYEQYFGPGTRLTVT.

The V and J genes are TRBV7-9 and TRBJ2-2, with 12 bases aligning to TRBD2. The ends lost 5 bases at V and 6 bases at J; junction bases unmatched: 4. The CDR3 consists of 15 residues. Germline lookup yields CDR1 SEHNR and CDR2 FQNEAQ (reference sequence). The CDR3 sequence is CASSPLAGGPGELFF. In nucleotides, the CDR3 is TGTGCCAGCAGCCCTCTAGCGGGAGGGCCCGGGGAGCTGTTTTTT.

This chain connects TRBV18 to TRBJ2-2, with D perhaps matching TRBD1 (5 bases). CDR1 and CDR2 from the germline V gene are KGHSH and LQKENI. V shed 1 base and J shed 1 base, with 10 bases lying between them. This CDR3 has 16 residues. The CDR3 region has the DNA TGTGCCAGCTCACCACAAACAGGTCGGAACACCGGGGAGCTGTTTTTT. Its translation: CASSPQTGRNTGELFF.